The clone carrying this T cell receptor beta chain was found once. The antigen is unknown. PCR involved 60 Vbeta and 13 Jbeta primers. Measured with immunoSEQ multiplex PCR; TCRdb has only the in-frame clones, and not every one. The sample includes about 130,000 clones, less than 85% of them seen just once. The data belong to a study of cytomegalovirus exposure and HLA in healthy donors. Unmatched junction bases numbered 11, after V lost 5 bases and J lost 1 base. Per the germline V gene, CDR1 is SGHTA and CDR2 is FQGNSA. The CDR3 spans 18 residues. Study-wide findings and caveats: Compared with the roughly 700-donor mean, an Asian-associated ancestry cluster reportedly had fewer N-insertions, according to a later analysis. A later analysis found common viral pathogens apparently linked to several of the most significant clusters. Cytomegalovirus status was reportedly diagnosed by the classifier with high specificity and sensitivity. About 87% or about 30% of the time was how often most TCR beta V segments were productive, according to an earlier analysis.

The chain combines TRBV7-2 with TRBJ2-2, with 9 bases that match TRBD2. Sequenced input: PBMCs. The sequence was obtained from a man aged 18 to 29 in good health and CMV-seropositive. The CDR3, as DNA: TGTGCCAGCAGCCCTTTAGCGGGGGCCTCGTTGAACACCGGGGAGCTGTTTTTT. Translated, it gives CASSPLAGASLNTGELFF.